Sequencing of this T cell receptor beta chain was carried out in a study of shared clonotypes between healthy human individuals (dated by TCRdb to between 2020 and 2021). A note on the overall study: The cohort included a few men and a couple of women between 18 and 49 years of age. For each donor, CD4 naive and CD4 memory were each given three plates, CD8 naive was given two plates, and CD8 memory was given one plate. Blood TCR repertoires of about five healthy adults were deeply sequenced to estimate repertoire size and the extent of clonotype sharing between individuals. To increase sequencing depth and limit assay-specific biases, different laboratories used diverse techniques to prepare libraries and sequence TCR repertoires. Between about 0.8 and 8.9 billion PBMCs per donor were obtained by leukapheresis. Paper-wide results and their limitations: Higher generation probabilities were observed for clonotypes shared by all four sorted-subset donors than for non-shared clonotypes. Pairwise subsampling indicated that sequencing depth was expected to affect the degree of clonotype sharing among donors. Incomplete sequencing was indicated by rarefaction of sorted-subset datasets, despite the large sequencing depth. When several donors were compared, the shared fraction of clonotypes was roughly 5% for naive CD4, more than 3% for naive CD8, 2% to 2.5% for memory CD4, and under 0.5% for memory CD8. Because the study included a small number of donors, the genetic and exposure-history diversity represented was limited. Estimated clonotype richness was generally larger for naive than for memory subsets. Sampling was restricted to blood, and TCR repertoires in tissues likely differ from the TCR repertoires found in blood.

For the CD8 naive samples, CD45RO-negative cells were positively selected for CCR7, yielding a CD45RA+CCR7+ population from which TemRA cells were excluded. Healthy HIV-negative adults with no recently reported acute infections or vaccinations were included as donors. Every donor was a Caucasian adult residing in Nashville, Tennessee, USA. After blood collection by leukapheresis, PBMCs were isolated using Ficoll-Histopaque density gradient centrifugation and then cryopreserved in the vapor phase of liquid nitrogen. Analytical flow cytometry was used to check the purity and quantity of every magnetically sorted T cell population. From each sorted fraction, genomic DNA was isolated and quantified by UV absorbance on a Nanodrop 2000c. V is trimmed back by 5 bases and J by 5 bases, and the junction contains 5 bases that no gene match accounts for. The CDR3 covers 14 residues, taking in both the cysteine and the phenylalanine. Solely the CDR3 DNA is kept, with 42 bases framed from the first base. The germline V gene specifies WSHSY as CDR1 and SAAADI as CDR2.

In the case of this clone: Its binding antigen is unknown. Base qualities are not recorded, but no much larger clone differs from it by a single base.

TCR CDR3 regions were amplified from genomic DNA by multiplex PCR using the deep immunoSEQ assay. Extracted genomic DNA from each cell subset was distributed evenly across all wells of several immunoSEQ 96-well plates, and each plate was treated as a replicate. Each replicate PCR for sorted subsets received around 0.2 ug genomic DNA, equal to around 32,000 T cell genomes. The purified libraries were quantified using a Qubit 3.0 fluorometer, sized with a Bioanalyzer 2100, and then quantified again using the KAPA Library Quantification kit. Every immunoSEQ 96-well plate was sequenced on a separate single-read 150-cycle Illumina NextSeq 550 flow cell. The paper's data handling went like this. Because the immunoSEQ output included only junctional sequences and no quality scores, the filtering could not be the same as the filtering used for full-length reads. Sequences were annotated with PyIR, a Python wrapper for IgBLAST v1.9, using IMGT germline references to assign V/J genes and CDR3. Reads with weak V/J assignments (E-value above 1e-6), missing CDR3, stop codons, out-of-frame junctions, or ambiguous translated residues were removed. V3J clonotypes were defined by identical inferred V gene, J gene, and CDR3 amino acid sequence. Percentage overlap between repertoires was computed as shared unique clonotypes divided by the size of the smaller repertoire. Repertoire richness was assessed with RTK rarefaction, the Chao1 estimator, and Recon v2.1 estimates of unobserved clonotypes. Generation probabilities for all TCRbeta clonotypes obtained by the gDNA method from a handful of donors were computed using OLGA. The source is immuneACCESS, and TCRdb retained only in-frame sequences with V and J called. Part of the clones is not carried over; for the studies checked, unresolved V genes explain less than half of this, and the remainder is unexplained. D and trimming come from the DNA, and the V and J calls and clone size come from that table. This sample has about 2.1 million clones in its table, and 85% to 95% of those were observed once. The leading ten clones occupy 1.5% to 2% of the sample.

Sequencing used naive CD8+ T cells from PBMCs. Taken with the paper, the label for cell subset or site translates to: CD45RA+CCR7+. Here the chain combines TRBV10-2 and TRBJ2-2; 7 middle bases align to TRBD1. The receptor's source is a young man in good health. Some clones in this sample may be carry-over from other donors' samples. CDR3 region: CASSLDRVTGELFF. The bases are TGCGCCAGCAGTCTAGACAGGGTGACCGGGGAGCTGTTTTTT.